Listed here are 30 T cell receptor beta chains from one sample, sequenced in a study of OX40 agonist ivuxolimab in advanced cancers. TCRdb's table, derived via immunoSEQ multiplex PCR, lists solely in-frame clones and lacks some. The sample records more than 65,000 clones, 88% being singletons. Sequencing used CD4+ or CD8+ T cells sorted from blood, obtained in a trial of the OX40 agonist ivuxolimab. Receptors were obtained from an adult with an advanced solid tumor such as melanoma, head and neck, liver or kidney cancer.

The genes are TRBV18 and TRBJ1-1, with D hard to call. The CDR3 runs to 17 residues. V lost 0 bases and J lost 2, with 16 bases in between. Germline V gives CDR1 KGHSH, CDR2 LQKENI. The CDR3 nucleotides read TGTGCCAGCTCACCACCCATTACAGAACCCCGTAACACTGAAGCTTTCTTT. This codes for CASSPPITEPRNTEAFF. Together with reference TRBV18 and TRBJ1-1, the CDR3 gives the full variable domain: NAGVMQNPRHLVRRRGQEARLRCSPMKGHSHVYWYRQLPEEGLKFMVYLQKENIIDESGMPKERFSAEFPKEGPSILRIQQVVRGDSAAYFCASSPPITEPRNTEAFFGQGTRLTVV.

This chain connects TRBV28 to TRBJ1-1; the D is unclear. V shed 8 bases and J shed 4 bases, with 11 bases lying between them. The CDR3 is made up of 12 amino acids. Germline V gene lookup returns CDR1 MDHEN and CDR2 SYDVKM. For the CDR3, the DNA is TGTGCCAGCTCTATAGGGTTCACTGAAGCTTTCTTT. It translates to CASSIGFTEAFF.

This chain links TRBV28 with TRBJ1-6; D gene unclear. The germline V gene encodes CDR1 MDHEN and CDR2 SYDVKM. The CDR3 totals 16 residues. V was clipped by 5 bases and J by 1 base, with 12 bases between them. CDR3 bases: TGTGCCAGCAGTCCCCACAGAGTTTCCTATAATTCACCCCTCCACTTT. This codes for CASSPHRVSYNSPLHF. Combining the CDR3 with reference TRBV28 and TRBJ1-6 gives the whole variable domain DVKVTQSSRYLVKRTGEKVFLECVQDMDHENMFWYRQDPGLGLRLIYFSYDVKMKEKGDIPEGYSVSREKKERFSLILESASTNQTSMYLCASSPHRVSYNSPLHFGNGTRLTVT.

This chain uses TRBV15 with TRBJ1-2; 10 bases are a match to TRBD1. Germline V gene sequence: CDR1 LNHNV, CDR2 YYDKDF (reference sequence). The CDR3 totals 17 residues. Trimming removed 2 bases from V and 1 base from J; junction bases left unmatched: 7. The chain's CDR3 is CATSRPGTGAVNYGYTF. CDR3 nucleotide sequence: TGTGCCACCAGCAGACCAGGGACAGGGGCCGTTAACTATGGCTACACCTTC.

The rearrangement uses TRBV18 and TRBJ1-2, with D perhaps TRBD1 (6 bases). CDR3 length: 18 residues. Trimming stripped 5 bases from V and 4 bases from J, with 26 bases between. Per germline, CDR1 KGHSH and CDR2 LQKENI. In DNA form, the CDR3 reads TGTGCCAGCTCAAGATCGGGGGGGAAAAGGGACACCGTCTATGGCTACACCTTC. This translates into CASSRSGGKRDTVYGYTF.

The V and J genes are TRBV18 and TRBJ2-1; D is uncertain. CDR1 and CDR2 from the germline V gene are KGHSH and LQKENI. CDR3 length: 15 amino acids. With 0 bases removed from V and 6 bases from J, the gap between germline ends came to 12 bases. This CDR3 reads CASSPPLGMGNEQFF. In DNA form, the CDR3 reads TGTGCCAGCTCACCACCGCTGGGGATGGGCAATGAGCAGTTCTTC.

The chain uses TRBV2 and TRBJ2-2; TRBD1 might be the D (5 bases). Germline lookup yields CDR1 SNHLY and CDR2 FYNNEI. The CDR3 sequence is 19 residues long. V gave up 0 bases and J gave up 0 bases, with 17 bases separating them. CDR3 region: CASSEARGQIRANTGELFF. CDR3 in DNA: TGTGCCAGCAGTGAAGCACGAGGCCAGATCAGGGCGAACACCGGGGAGCTGTTTTTT.

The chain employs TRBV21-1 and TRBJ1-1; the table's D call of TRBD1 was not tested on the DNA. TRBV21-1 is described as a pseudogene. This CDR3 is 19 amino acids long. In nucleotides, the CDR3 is TGTGCCAGCAGCAGAAGGGACAGCCGAGTGGGTCAAATGAACACTGAAGCTTTCTTT. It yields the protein CASSRRDSRVGQMNTEAFF.

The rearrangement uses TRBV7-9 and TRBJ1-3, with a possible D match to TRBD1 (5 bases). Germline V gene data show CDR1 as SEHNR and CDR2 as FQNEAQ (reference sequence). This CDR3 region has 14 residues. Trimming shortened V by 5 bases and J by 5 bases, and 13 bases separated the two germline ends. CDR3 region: CASSAPGTRNTIYF. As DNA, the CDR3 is TGTGCCAGCAGCGCCCCCGGGACTCGAAACACCATATATTTT.

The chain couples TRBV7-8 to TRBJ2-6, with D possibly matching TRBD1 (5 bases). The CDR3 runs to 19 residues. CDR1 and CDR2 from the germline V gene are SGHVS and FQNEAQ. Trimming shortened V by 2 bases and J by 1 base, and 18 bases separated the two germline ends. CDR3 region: CASSLNRQIKASGANVLTF. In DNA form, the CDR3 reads TGTGCCAGCAGCTTAAACCGACAGATTAAAGCTTCTGGGGCCAACGTCCTGACTTTC.

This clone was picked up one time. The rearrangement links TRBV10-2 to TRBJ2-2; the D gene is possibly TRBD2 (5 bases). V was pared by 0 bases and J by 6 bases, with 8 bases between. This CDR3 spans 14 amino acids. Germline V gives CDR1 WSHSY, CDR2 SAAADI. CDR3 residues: CASSESGLSGELFF. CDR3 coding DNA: TGCGCCAGCAGTGAGTCTGGACTCTCCGGGGAGCTGTTTTTT.

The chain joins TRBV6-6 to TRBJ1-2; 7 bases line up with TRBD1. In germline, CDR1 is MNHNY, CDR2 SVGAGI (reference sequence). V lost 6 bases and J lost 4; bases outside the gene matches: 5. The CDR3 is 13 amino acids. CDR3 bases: TGTGCCAGCAGCACCCGGGACAGCTATGGCTACACCTTC. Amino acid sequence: CASSTRDSYGYTF.

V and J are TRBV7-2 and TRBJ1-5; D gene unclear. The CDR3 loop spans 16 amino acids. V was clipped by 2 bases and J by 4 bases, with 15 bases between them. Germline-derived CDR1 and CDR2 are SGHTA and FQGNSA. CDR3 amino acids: CASSLQWANPNQPQHF. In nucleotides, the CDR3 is TGTGCCAGCAGCTTACAGTGGGCGAATCCGAATCAGCCCCAGCATTTT.

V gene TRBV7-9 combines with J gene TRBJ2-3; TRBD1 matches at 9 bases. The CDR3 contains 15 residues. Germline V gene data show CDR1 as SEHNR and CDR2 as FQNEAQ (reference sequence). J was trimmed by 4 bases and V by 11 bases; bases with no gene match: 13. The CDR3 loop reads CADTSPGQGADTQYF. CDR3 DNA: TGTGCCGACACAAGTCCGGGACAGGGCGCAGATACGCAGTATTTT.

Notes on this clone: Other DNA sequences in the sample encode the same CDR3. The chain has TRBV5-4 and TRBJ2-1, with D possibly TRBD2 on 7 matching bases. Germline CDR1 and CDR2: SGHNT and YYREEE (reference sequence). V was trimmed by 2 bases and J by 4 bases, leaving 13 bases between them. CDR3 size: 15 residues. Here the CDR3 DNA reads TGTGCCAGCAGCTTAGGTGGGGGGGCGTACAATGAGCAGTTCTTC. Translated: CASSLGGGAYNEQFF.

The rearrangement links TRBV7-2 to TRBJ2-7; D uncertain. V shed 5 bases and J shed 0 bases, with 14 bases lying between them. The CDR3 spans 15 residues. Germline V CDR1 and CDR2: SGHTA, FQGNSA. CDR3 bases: TGTGCCAGCAGCCGGACGTCCCTTAGCTCCTACGAGCAGTACTTC. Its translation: CASSRTSLSSYEQYF.

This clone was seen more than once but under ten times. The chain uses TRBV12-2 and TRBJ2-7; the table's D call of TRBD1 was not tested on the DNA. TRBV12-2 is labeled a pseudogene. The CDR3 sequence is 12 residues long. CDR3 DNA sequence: TGTGCAAGTCGCGCAGGGTCGTGCGAGCAGTACTTC. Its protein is CASRAGSCEQYF.

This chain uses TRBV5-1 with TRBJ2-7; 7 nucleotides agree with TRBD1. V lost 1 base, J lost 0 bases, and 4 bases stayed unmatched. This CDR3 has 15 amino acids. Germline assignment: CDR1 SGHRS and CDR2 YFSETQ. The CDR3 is CASSLFTGASYEQYF. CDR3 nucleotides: TGCGCCAGCAGCTTGTTTACAGGGGCCTCCTACGAGCAGTACTTC.

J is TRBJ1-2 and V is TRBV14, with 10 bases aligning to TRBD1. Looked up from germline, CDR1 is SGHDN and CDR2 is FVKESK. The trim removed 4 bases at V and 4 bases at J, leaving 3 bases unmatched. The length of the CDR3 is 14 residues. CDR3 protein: CASSPGQGTYGYTF. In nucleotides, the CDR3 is TGTGCCAGCAGCCCGGGACAGGGGACCTATGGCTACACCTTC.

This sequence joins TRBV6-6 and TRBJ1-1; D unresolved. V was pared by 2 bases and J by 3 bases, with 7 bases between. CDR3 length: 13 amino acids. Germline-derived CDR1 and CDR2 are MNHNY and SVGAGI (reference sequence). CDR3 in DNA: TGTGCCAGCAGTTACAAAAGGGACACTGAAGCTTTCTTT. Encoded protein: CASSYKRDTEAFF.

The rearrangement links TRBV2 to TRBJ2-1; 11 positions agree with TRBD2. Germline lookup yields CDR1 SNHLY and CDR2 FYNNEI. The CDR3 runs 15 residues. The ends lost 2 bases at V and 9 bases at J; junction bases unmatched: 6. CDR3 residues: CASSEFSSGGLEQFF. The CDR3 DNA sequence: TGTGCCAGCAGTGAATTTTCTAGCGGGGGGCTTGAGCAGTTCTTC. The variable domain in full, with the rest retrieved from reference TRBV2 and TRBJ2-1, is EPEVTQTPSHQVTQMGQEVILRCVPISNHLYFYWYRQILGQKVEFLVSFYNNEISEKSEIFDDQFSVERPDGSNFTLKIRSTKLEDSAMYFCASSEFSSGGLEQFFGPGTRLTVL.

The CDR3, as DNA: TGCGCCAGCAGCTTGGATCCAGTTAATTCACCCCTCCACTTT. Encoded protein: CASSLDPVNSPLHF. The chain links TRBV5-1 to TRBJ1-6; D gene ambiguous. The CDR3 consists of 14 residues. Germline V lookup: CDR1 SGHRS, CDR2 YFSETQ. V was clipped by 0 bases and J by 6 bases, with 7 bases between them.

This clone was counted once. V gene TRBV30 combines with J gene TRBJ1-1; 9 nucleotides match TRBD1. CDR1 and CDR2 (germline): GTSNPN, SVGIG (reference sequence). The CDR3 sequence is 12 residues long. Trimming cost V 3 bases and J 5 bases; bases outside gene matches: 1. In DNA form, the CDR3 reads TGTGCCTGGAGGGGGACAGGGACTGAAGCTTTCTTT. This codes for CAWRGTGTEAFF.

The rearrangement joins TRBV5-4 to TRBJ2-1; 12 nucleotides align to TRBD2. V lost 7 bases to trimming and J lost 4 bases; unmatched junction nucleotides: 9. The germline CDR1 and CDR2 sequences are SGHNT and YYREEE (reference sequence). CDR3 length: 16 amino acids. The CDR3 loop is CASASGGARVYNEQFF. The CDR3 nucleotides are TGTGCCAGCGCTAGCGGGGGGGCGAGGGTTTACAATGAGCAGTTCTTC.

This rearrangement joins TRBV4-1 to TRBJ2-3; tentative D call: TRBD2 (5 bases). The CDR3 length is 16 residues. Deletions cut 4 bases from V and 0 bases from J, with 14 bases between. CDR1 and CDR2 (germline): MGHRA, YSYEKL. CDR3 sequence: CASSPYNRGSTDTQYF. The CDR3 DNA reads TGCGCCAGCAGCCCCTATAATCGGGGTAGCACAGATACGCAGTATTTT.

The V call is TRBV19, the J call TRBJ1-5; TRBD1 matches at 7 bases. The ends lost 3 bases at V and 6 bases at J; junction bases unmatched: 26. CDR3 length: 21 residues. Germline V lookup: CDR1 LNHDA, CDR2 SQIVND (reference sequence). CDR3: CASSMRWDSKKVGARLQPQHF. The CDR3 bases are TGTGCCAGTAGTATGAGATGGGACAGCAAAAAAGTTGGAGCCAGACTTCAGCCCCAGCATTTT.

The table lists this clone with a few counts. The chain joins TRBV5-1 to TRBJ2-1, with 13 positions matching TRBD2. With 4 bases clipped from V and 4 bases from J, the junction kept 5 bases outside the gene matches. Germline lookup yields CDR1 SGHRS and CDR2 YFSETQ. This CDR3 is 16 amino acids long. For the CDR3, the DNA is TGCGCCAGCAGCCCGGGGACTAGCGGGGTTTACAATGAGCAGTTCTTC. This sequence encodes CASSPGTSGVYNEQFF.

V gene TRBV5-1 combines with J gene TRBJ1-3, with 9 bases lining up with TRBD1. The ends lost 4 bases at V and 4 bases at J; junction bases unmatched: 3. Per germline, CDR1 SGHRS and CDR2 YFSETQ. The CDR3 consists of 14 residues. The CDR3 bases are TGCGCCAGCAGCGCAGGGACAGGGGGAAACACCATATATTTT. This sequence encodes CASSAGTGGNTIYF.

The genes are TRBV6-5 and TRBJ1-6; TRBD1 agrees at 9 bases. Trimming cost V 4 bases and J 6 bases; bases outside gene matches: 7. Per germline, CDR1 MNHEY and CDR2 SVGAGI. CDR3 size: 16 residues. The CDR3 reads CASSSPYRGPNSPLHF. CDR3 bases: TGTGCCAGCAGTTCCCCGTACAGGGGGCCTAATTCACCCCTCCACTTT.

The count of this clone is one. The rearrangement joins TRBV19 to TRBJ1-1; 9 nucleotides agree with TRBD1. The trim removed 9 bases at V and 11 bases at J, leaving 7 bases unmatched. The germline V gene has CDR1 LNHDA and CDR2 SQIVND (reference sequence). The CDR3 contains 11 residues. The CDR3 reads CARVRDRDAFF. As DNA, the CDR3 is TGTGCCAGAGTTCGGGACAGGGACGCTTTCTTT.